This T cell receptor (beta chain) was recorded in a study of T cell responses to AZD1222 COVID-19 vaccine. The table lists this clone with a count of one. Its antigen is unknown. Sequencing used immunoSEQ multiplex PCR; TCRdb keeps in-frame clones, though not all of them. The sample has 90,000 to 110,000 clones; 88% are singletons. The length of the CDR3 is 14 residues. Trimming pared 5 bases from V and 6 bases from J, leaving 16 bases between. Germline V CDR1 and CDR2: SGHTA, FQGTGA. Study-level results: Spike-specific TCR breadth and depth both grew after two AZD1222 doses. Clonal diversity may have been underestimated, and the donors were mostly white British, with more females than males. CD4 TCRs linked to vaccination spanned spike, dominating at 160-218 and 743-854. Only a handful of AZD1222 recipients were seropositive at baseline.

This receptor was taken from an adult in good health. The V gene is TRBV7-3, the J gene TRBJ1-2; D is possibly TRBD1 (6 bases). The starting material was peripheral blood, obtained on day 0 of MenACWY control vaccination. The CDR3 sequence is CASSPGGGAHGYTF. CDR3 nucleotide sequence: TGTGCCAGCAGCCCCGGGGGGGGCGCTCATGGCTACACCTTC.